This T cell receptor (beta chain) originates from a study of beta chain features in type 1 diabetes. Regarding the study as a whole: The study found that naive, central memory and Treg TCRB repertoires appeared more similar in patients than in healthy donors. The VDJ junctions of type 1 diabetes patients carried fewer insertions and more deletions.

Remarks on this clone: Antigen specificity is unknown.

Sorting of CD4+ naive, central memory, regulatory and stem cell-like memory cells was performed via CD45RO/CCR7/CD25/CD127/CD95/CD27. Of the isolated RNA, all was reverse transcribed, and so the sequenced material was expressed TCRB transcripts. TCRdb's table, derived via immunoSEQ multiplex PCR, lists solely in-frame clones and lacks some. Among about 320,000 clones listed, about 15% were seen once. The CDR3 has 14 amino acids. The germline CDR1 and CDR2 sequences are SNHLY and FYNNEI. V dropped 3 bases and J dropped 4 bases, with 12 bases sitting between them. V gene TRBV2 combines with J gene TRBJ1-1; D is perhaps TRBD1 (5 bases). This TCR was recovered from a man under 40 in good health. Sequencing used central memory CD4+ T cells from blood. Written as DNA, the CDR3 is TGTGCCAGCAGTGATAGACAGAGACCCACTGAAGCTTTCTTT. Translation: CASSDRQRPTEAFF.